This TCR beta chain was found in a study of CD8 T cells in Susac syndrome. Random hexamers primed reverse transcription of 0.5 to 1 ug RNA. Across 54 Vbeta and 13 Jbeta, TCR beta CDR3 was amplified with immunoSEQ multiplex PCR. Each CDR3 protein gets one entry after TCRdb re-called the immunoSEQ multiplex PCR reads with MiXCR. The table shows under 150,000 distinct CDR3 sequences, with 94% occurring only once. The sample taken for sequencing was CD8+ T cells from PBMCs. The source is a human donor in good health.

The CDR3 coding sequence is TGTGCCAGCAGCTTACTGGCAGGAGAGAAAAACATTCAGTACTTC. This codes for CASSLLAGEKNIQYF. V is TRBV7-8 and J is TRBJ2-4, with D unresolved. V gave up 2 bases and J gave up 4 bases, with 12 bases separating them. The CDR3 contains 15 residues. The germline gives CDR1 SGHVS, CDR2 FQNEAQ.